The 16 T cell receptor beta chains below all came from one sample that was sequenced in a study of neurological immune-mediated disorders. From the 5' RACE reads, TCRdb called clonotypes with MiXCR, one entry per CDR3 protein. The data hold roughly 65,000 distinct CDR3 sequences, with around 5.1% observed a single time. The sequenced sample was PBMCs. These receptors originate from a human donor with multiple sclerosis. The donor label of this sample is uncertain.

This clonotype has a count of ten or more. The chain employs TRBV18 and TRBJ1-6; a weak D match, TRBD1 (5 bases). Germline lookup yields CDR1 KGHSH and CDR2 LQKENI. The CDR3 consists of 14 residues. Trimming stripped 3 bases from V and 8 bases from J, with 11 bases between. The CDR3 loop reads CASSPGGIDSPLHF. The CDR3 DNA reads TGTGCCAGCTCACCGGGGGGTATCGATTCACCCCTCCACTTT.

There are many counts of this clonotype. The chain has TRBV5-1 and TRBJ2-1, with 10 bases that match TRBD2. The junction had 6 bases not matched to a gene; V was cut back by 4 bases and J by 8 bases. The CDR3 sequence is 14 residues long. Per the germline V gene, CDR1 is SGHRS and CDR2 is YFSETQ. The CDR3: CASSGLAGGYEQFF. CDR3 sequence (DNA): TGCGCCAGCAGCGGTTTAGCGGGAGGCTATGAGCAGTTCTTC.

This clonotype has a count of ten or more. The genes are TRBV5-1 and TRBJ2-1; a possible D gene is TRBD2 (5 bases). The CDR3 is 14 amino acids. V lost 3 bases to trimming and J lost 9 bases, with 16 bases between them. Germline CDR1 and CDR2: SGHRS and YFSETQ. The CDR3 is CASSWSGFEGEQFF. The CDR3 DNA follows: TGCGCCAGCAGCTGGTCGGGGTTCGAGGGTGAGCAGTTCTTC.

This clonotype was observed many times. CDR3 protein: CSAMKTGYMGEQYF. The CDR3 DNA reads TGCAGTGCTATGAAGACTGGGTACATGGGCGAGCAGTACTTC. The J gene is TRBJ2-7, the V gene TRBV20-1; unclear D gene. CDR3 size: 14 residues. CDR1 DFQATT and CDR2 SNEGSKA come from the germline V gene (reference sequence). Deletions cut 4 bases from V and 6 bases from J, with 19 bases between.

This clonotype was detected ten times or more. J is TRBJ2-7 and V is TRBV10-3; 9 positions agree with TRBD1. Germline CDR1 is ENHRY and CDR2 is SYGVKD. The V gene end was trimmed by 8 bases and the J gene end by 4 bases; junction bases not matched to a gene: 9. CDR3 length: 14 residues. The chain's CDR3 is CAIGPGQGLYEQYF. CDR3 sequence (DNA): TGTGCCATCGGCCCGGGACAGGGCTTATACGAGCAGTACTTC.

This clonotype occurred many times. The genes are TRBV5-1 and TRBJ2-5; a weak D match, TRBD2 (6 bases). The CDR3 consists of 14 residues. Germline V gene lookup returns CDR1 SGHRS and CDR2 YFSETQ. Trimming cost V 4 bases and J 1 base, with 11 bases left between them. CDR3 protein: CASSHGDFQETQYF. CDR3 in DNA: TGCGCCAGCAGCCACGGGGACTTCCAAGAGACCCAGTACTTC.

This clonotype was recorded many times. CDR3 coding DNA: TGTGCCAGCAGCAGTGGTAGCGGAGTACCCTCCTACAATGAGCAGTTCTTC. Protein: CASSSGSGVPSYNEQFF. This chain connects TRBV7-6 to TRBJ2-1; TRBD2 is a possible D gene (6 bases). The V end lost 5 bases, the J end lost 0 bases, and 17 bases lay between the germline ends. The CDR3 is 17 amino acids. Germline V CDR1 and CDR2: SGHVS, FNYEAQ.

This clonotype was detected many times. The rearrangement uses TRBV5-1 and TRBJ2-1; 8 bases align to TRBD2. After removal of 7 bases from V and 3 bases from J, the junction contained 3 bases not matched to a gene. Germline CDR1 and CDR2: SGHRS and YFSETQ. The CDR3 has 13 amino acids. Here the CDR3 DNA reads TGCGCCAGCGTTAGCGGGGTCTACAATGAGCAGTTCTTC. Translated: CASVSGVYNEQFF.

Of note for this clonotype: A read error may be the cause here, since a much bigger clone is one base away. The chain combines TRBV18 with TRBJ1-2, with a tentative D call TRBD1 (6 bases). Looked up from germline, CDR1 is KGHSH and CDR2 is LQKENI. This CDR3 has 13 residues. DNA of the CDR3: TGTGTCAGCTCAACAGGGACTAACTATGGCTACACCTTC. This sequence encodes CVSSTGTNYGYTF.

This clonotype was recorded many times. This sequence joins TRBV5-1 and TRBJ2-1; 12 bases fit TRBD2. This CDR3 is built from 15 residues. Germline V gene data show CDR1 as SGHRS and CDR2 as YFSETQ. With V trimmed by 4 bases and J by 12 bases, 11 bases remained unmatched. The CDR3 here is CASSPGASGGERQFF. The CDR3 DNA reads as TGCGCCAGCAGCCCCGGGGCTAGCGGGGGGGAGCGGCAGTTCTTC.

This clonotype has just a few counts. V gene TRBV5-1 combines with J gene TRBJ2-7, with 9 bases identical to TRBD2. Germline V CDR1 and CDR2: SGHRS, YFSETQ. V gave up 0 bases and J gave up 7 bases; unmatched junction bases: 8. The CDR3 has 15 amino acids. This CDR3 reads CASSLDPSGVREQYF. Written as DNA, the CDR3 is TGCGCCAGCAGCTTGGATCCTAGCGGGGTGAGGGAGCAGTACTTC.

The sample holds many counts of this clonotype. The chain joins TRBV5-1 to TRBJ2-1, with D unresolved. Looked up from germline, CDR1 is SGHRS and CDR2 is YFSETQ. Trimming removed 2 bases at V and 7 bases at J, with 10 bases between. There are 13 residues in the CDR3. This CDR3 is CASSLSLENEQFF. As DNA, the CDR3 is TGCGCCAGCAGCTTATCTTTGGAGAATGAGCAGTTCTTC.

In this sample, this clonotype turned up many times. The chain has TRBV20-1 and TRBJ2-5, with unresolved D. Germline-derived CDR1 and CDR2 are DFQATT and SNEGSKA (reference sequence). V lost 4 bases to trimming and J lost 5 bases, with 8 bases between them. The CDR3 runs to 11 residues. The CDR3, as DNA: TGCAGTGCTATCCTTAGGGAGACCCAGTACTTC. Amino acids: CSAILRETQYF.

This clonotype has at least ten counts. This chain links TRBV12-3 or TRBV12-4 with TRBJ1-2; possible D gene TRBD1, 6 bases. V was trimmed by 4 bases and J by 6 bases, leaving 9 bases between them. There are 12 residues in the CDR3. The DNA of the CDR3 is TGTGCCAGCAGTTCACACAGGGATGGCTACACCTTC. Amino acid sequence: CASSSHRDGYTF.

This clonotype was counted ten times or more. V gene TRBV12-3 or TRBV12-4 combines with J gene TRBJ1-2; no firm D call. Deletions cut 7 bases from V and 8 bases from J, with 14 bases between. The CDR3 contains 12 residues. The CDR3 nucleotides read TGTGCCAGCAACAAACAGCGGGGAGGCTACACCTTC. Amino acids: CASNKQRGGYTF.

This clonotype was seen more than once but under ten times. This chain uses TRBV3-1 with TRBJ2-1, with TRBD1 matching 9 bases. V lost 2 bases to trimming and J lost 3 bases; unmatched junction nucleotides: 8. Germline V CDR1 and CDR2: LGHDT, YNNKEL (reference sequence). The length of the CDR3 is 17 residues. In DNA, the CDR3 is TGTGCCAGCAGCCAATTAACCGGGACAGGGATCTACAATGAGCAGTTCTTC. The encoded protein is CASSQLTGTGIYNEQFF.